This paragraph covers one TCR beta chain sequence. A read error may produce the germline difference seen at one junction end. This sample was included in a study of blood T cell repertoires in COVID-19. Study-level information: PBMCs, B-cell-depleted T cells, or T cells provided the cDNA or gDNA that made up the material.

The V gene's germline CDR1 is LNHNV and CDR2 YYDKDF (reference sequence). The CDR3 contains 16 residues. Assay used: immunoSEQ multiplex PCR; TCRdb lists only in-frame clones, some missing. In the table there are 65,000 to 75,000 clones, approximately 78% of which are singletons. This clonotype was obtained from a man older than 75 with acute or convalescent COVID-19. The chain recombines TRBV15 with TRBJ1-5; 7 bases fit TRBD1. Sequencing input: peripheral blood. The CDR3 DNA is TGTGCCACCAGCGGAGAGAGTAGACAGGGAAATCAGCCCCAGCATTTT. As protein: CATSGESRQGNQPQHF.